The 20 T cell receptor beta chains in this list originate from one sample, sequenced in a study of blood T cell repertoires in COVID-19. Produced via immunoSEQ multiplex PCR; TCRdb's table is partial and in-frame only. Of around 33,000 clones detected, more than 70% appear once; the ten largest clones hold under 15%. The sequencing input was peripheral blood. The receptors stem from an elderly man with active or convalescent COVID-19.

This sequence joins TRBV10-1 and TRBJ2-4, with a tentative D call TRBD2 (6 bases). This CDR3 has 14 residues. Trimming removed 0 bases from V and 5 bases from J, with 8 bases in between. The germline V gene has CDR1 WNHNN and CDR2 SYGVQD (reference sequence). CDR3 DNA sequence: TGCGCCAGCAGTGAGTCCGGGGGACAAAACATTCAGTACTTC. Translating gives CASSESGGQNIQYF.

This chain uses TRBV5-6 with TRBJ1-2; D remains ambiguous. CDR1 is SGHDT and CDR2 is YYEEEE in the germline V gene. Trimming stripped 0 bases from V and 4 bases from J, with 13 bases between. The CDR3 contains 15 residues. CDR3 coding DNA: TGTGCCAGCAGCTTGGAGCACCGTTCAATCTATGGCTACACCTTC. It translates to CASSLEHRSIYGYTF.

The genes are TRBV24-1 and TRBJ2-7; D gene ambiguous. The CDR3 length is 16 residues. Germline-derived CDR1 and CDR2 are KGHDR and SFDVKD. Trimming removed 3 bases from V and 3 bases from J, with 17 bases in between. This CDR3 is CATSDSMSPRYYEQYF. CDR3 DNA sequence: TGTGCCACCAGTGATAGCATGTCTCCTAGGTACTACGAGCAGTACTTC.

The rearrangement links TRBV7-2 to TRBJ2-1; no definite D call. The CDR3 runs 14 residues. Germline CDR1 reads SGHTA; CDR2 reads FQGNSA. V was shortened by 2 bases and J by 7 bases, with 12 bases between the two germline ends. This CDR3 is CASSLSSPANEQFF. CDR3 bases: TGTGCCAGCAGCTTAAGCTCTCCCGCGAATGAGCAGTTCTTC. The variable domain in full, with the rest retrieved from reference TRBV7-2 and TRBJ2-1, is GAGVSQSPSNKVTEKGKDVELRCDPISGHTALYWYRQSLGQGLEFLIYFQGNSAPDKSGLPSDRFSAERTGGSVSTLTIQRTQQEDSAVYLCASSLSSPANEQFFGPGTRLTVL.

This clone appeared once. The genes are TRBV5-1 and TRBJ1-4; 9 bases match TRBD1. V lost 7 bases, J lost 4 bases, and 5 bases stayed unmatched. This CDR3 contains 14 residues. In germline, CDR1 is SGHRS, CDR2 YFSETQ. The CDR3 region is CASGMTGGNEKLFF. In nucleotides, the CDR3 is TGCGCCAGCGGCATGACAGGGGGTAATGAAAAACTGTTTTTT. The entire variable domain, with the rest obtained from reference TRBV5-1 and TRBJ1-4, is as follows: KAGVTQTPRYLIKTRGQQVTLSCSPISGHRSVSWYQQTPGQGLQFLFEYFSETQRNKGNFPGRFSGRQFSNSRSEMNVSTLELGDSALYLCASGMTGGNEKLFFGSGTQLSVL.

This clone has only one observation. This chain joins TRBV18 and TRBJ1-3; 8 nucleotides align to TRBD1. This CDR3 is built from 19 residues. Germline-derived CDR1 and CDR2 are KGHSH and LQKENI. The V segment lost 1 base and the J segment 0 bases; nucleotides outside the gene matches: 11. CDR3 sequence (DNA): TGTGCCAGCTCACCACTCACAGGGGGTTCCCATAACTCTGGAAACACCATATATTTT. The encoded protein is CASSPLTGGSHNSGNTIYF.

This chain connects TRBV29-1 to TRBJ1-6; the match to TRBD1 covers 7 bases. Per the germline V gene, CDR1 is SQVTM and CDR2 is ANQGSEA. Trimming cost V 7 bases and J 7 bases; bases outside gene matches: 7. The CDR3 has 13 residues. The CDR3 DNA is TGCAGCGCCCGACAGGGTGTGAATTCACCCCTCCACTTT. Residues: CSARQGVNSPLHF.

The chain joins TRBV5-5 to TRBJ2-1, with TRBD2 matching over 12 bases. The CDR3 sequence is 16 residues long. Germline values: CDR1 SGHKS, CDR2 YYEKEE (reference sequence). Unmatched junction bases numbered 5, after V lost 4 bases and J lost 3 bases. CDR3 in DNA: TGTGCCAGCAGCCGGACTAGCGGGACGGACTACAATGAGCAGTTCTTC. This encodes CASSRTSGTDYNEQFF.

This clone is categorized as medium-sized. This sequence joins TRBV7-2 and TRBJ2-1; D uncertain. From germline, CDR1 is SGHTA and CDR2 FQGNSA. CDR3 size: 13 residues. V was shortened by 5 bases and J by 7 bases, with 12 bases between the two germline ends. The CDR3 reads CASSQKNSNEQFF. The CDR3 region has the DNA TGTGCCAGCAGCCAAAAGAACTCGAATGAGCAGTTCTTC. The whole variable domain, filled in from reference TRBV7-2 and TRBJ2-1, reads GAGVSQSPSNKVTEKGKDVELRCDPISGHTALYWYRQSLGQGLEFLIYFQGNSAPDKSGLPSDRFSAERTGGSVSTLTIQRTQQEDSAVYLCASSQKNSNEQFFGPGTRLTVL.

This rearrangement joins TRBV6-6 to TRBJ2-7, with D maybe TRBD1 (5 bases). The ends were cut back, 2 bases at V and 5 bases at J, with 13 bases in the middle. Germline V gene data show CDR1 as MNHNY and CDR2 as SVGAGI (reference sequence). This CDR3 has 14 residues. CDR3 sequence reads: CASSYRGRADEQYF. The DNA for the CDR3 is TGTGCCAGCAGTTACAGGGGCAGGGCGGACGAGCAGTACTTC.

The chain combines TRBV28 with TRBJ2-7, with TRBD2 identical over 11 bases. The CDR3 spans 18 residues. Germline V lookup: CDR1 MDHEN, CDR2 SYDVKM. Unmatched junction bases numbered 8, after V lost 1 base and J lost 0 bases. In DNA, the CDR3 is TGTGCCAGCAGTTTATATCTCCAGACTAGCGGGATCTCCTACGAGCAGTACTTC. Translating it yields CASSLYLQTSGISYEQYF.

A few counts support this clone. This chain connects TRBV28 to TRBJ2-5; TRBD2 agrees at 16 bases. The germline V gene has CDR1 MDHEN and CDR2 SYDVKM. Trimming took 3 bases from V and 5 from J; bases not matched to a gene: 3. The CDR3 length is 16 residues. DNA of the CDR3: TGTGCCAGCAGTTTCCAGGGACTAGCGGGAGGGGAGACCCAGTACTTC. Protein: CASSFQGLAGGETQYF. Supplemented by reference TRBV28 and TRBJ2-5, the full variable domain reads DVKVTQSSRYLVKRTGEKVFLECVQDMDHENMFWYRQDPGLGLRLIYFSYDVKMKEKGDIPEGYSVSREKKERFSLILESASTNQTSMYLCASSFQGLAGGETQYFGPGTRLLVL.

The chain recombines TRBV5-1 with TRBJ1-1; D ambiguous. V dropped 0 bases and J dropped 10 bases, with 10 bases sitting between them. There are 12 residues in the CDR3. Per the germline V gene, CDR1 is SGHRS and CDR2 is YFSETQ. The CDR3 sequence is CASSLDRGAAFF. The CDR3 coding sequence is TGCGCCAGCAGCTTGGATCGGGGTGCAGCTTTCTTT.

V gene TRBV2 combines with J gene TRBJ1-2; 8 positions agree with TRBD1. The CDR3 loop spans 15 amino acids. Germline CDR1 reads SNHLY; CDR2 reads FYNNEI. With V trimmed by 3 bases and J by 8 bases, 11 bases remained unmatched. The CDR3 sequence is CASSDLQGAMKGYTF. CDR3 nucleotide sequence: TGTGCCAGCAGTGACTTGCAGGGGGCCATGAAAGGCTACACCTTC.

This chain joins TRBV28 and TRBJ2-5, with a tentative D call TRBD2 (6 bases). The CDR3 spans 15 residues. Germline CDR1 reads MDHEN; CDR2 reads SYDVKM. V lost 5 bases and J 5 bases, leaving 18 bases between the germline ends. The CDR3 spells CASSPRESTAETQYF. Here the CDR3 DNA reads TGTGCCAGCAGTCCGCGGGAAAGCACCGCGGAGACCCAGTACTTC.

The J gene is TRBJ1-1, the V gene TRBV6-2 or TRBV6-3; the D gene is possibly TRBD1 (6 bases). Per the germline V gene, CDR1 is MNHEY and CDR2 is SVGEGT. This CDR3 is 13 amino acids long. Deletions cut 5 bases from V and 3 bases from J, with 10 bases between. In DNA form, the CDR3 reads TGTGCCAGCAGTCAGACAGGATACACTGAAGCTTTCTTT. This sequence encodes CASSQTGYTEAFF.

J is TRBJ1-5 and V is TRBV19; 9 nucleotides agree with TRBD1. CDR3 length: 17 amino acids. The trim removed 3 bases at V and 5 bases at J, leaving 11 bases unmatched. Germline V gene lookup returns CDR1 LNHDA and CDR2 SQIVND (reference sequence). This CDR3 reads CASSMGRRDRGDQPQHF. As DNA, the CDR3 is TGTGCCAGTAGTATGGGAAGGCGAGACAGGGGGGATCAGCCCCAGCATTTT.

The CDR3 sequence is CAISEFGQSSQPQHF. In DNA form, the CDR3 reads TGTGCCATCAGTGAGTTCGGACAGTCGAGTCAGCCCCAGCATTTT. The chain carries TRBV10-3 and TRBJ1-5; weak D call: TRBD1 (6 bases). This CDR3 is 15 amino acids long. The germline CDR1 and CDR2 sequences are ENHRY and SYGVKD. Trimming cost V 1 base and J 6 bases, with 13 bases left between them.

This chain joins TRBV27 and TRBJ2-5; D is perhaps TRBD1 (6 bases). CDR1 and CDR2 from the germline V gene are MNHEY and SMNVEV (reference sequence). The CDR3 spans 13 residues. The V and J ends lost 8 bases and 5 bases respectively, with 15 bases between them. The CDR3 region has the DNA TGTGCCAGCCGAAAAACAGGGCCGGAGACCCAGTACTTC. It specifies CASRKTGPETQYF.

This chain uses TRBV15 with TRBJ1-1; 8 positions agree with TRBD1. Germline V gene sequence: CDR1 LNHNV, CDR2 YYDKDF (reference sequence). The trim removed 5 bases at V and 6 bases at J, leaving 5 bases unmatched. CDR3 length: 13 amino acids. Written as DNA, the CDR3 is TGTGCCACCAGCGTGGACAGGGTGGCTGAAGCTTTCTTT. Translated: CATSVDRVAEAFF.